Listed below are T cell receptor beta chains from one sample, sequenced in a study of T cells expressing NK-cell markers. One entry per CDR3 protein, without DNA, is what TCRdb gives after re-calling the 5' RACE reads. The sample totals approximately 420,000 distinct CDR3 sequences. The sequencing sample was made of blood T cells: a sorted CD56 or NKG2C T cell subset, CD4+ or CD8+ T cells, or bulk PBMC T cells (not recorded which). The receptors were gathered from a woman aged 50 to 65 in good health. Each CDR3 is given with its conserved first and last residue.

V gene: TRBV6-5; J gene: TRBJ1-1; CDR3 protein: CASSRHGQRSTEAFF
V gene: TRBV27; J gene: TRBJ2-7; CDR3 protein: CASSFQTGWGYEQYF
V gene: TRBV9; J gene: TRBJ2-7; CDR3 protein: CASSVETGDPAYEQYF
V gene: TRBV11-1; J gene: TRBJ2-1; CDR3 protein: CASVRDNEQFF
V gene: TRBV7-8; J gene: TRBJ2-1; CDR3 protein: CASSFRSEMDNEQFF
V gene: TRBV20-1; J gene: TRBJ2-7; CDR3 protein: CSVSPMTSGSYEQYF
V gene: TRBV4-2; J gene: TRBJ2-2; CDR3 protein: CASEEAGMPHTGELFF
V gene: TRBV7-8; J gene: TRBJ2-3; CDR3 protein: CASSLARLADTQYF
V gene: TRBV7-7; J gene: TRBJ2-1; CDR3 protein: CASSQLAGGDEQFF
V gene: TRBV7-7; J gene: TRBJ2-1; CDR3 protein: CASSPIRTDGSYNEQFF
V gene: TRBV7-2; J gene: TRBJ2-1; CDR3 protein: CASSLWGLAEQFF
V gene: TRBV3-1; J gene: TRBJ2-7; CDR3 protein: CASSQDQQGRYEQYF
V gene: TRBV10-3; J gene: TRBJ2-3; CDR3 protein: CAIRPGQGMTDTQYF
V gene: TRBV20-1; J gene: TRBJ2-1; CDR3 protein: CSARDSLYEQFF
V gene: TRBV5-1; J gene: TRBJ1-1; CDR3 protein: CASTSVGGAGSEAFF
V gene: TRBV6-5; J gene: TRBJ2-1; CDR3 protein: CASRRGSYNEQFF
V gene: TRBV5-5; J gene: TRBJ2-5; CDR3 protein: CASSLSAGGIGETQYF
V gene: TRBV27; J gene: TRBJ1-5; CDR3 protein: CASSRGTGVLNQPQHF
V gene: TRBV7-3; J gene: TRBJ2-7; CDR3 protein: CASSLTAGNSYEQYF
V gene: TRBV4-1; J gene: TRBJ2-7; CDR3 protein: CASSQGDFTYEQYF
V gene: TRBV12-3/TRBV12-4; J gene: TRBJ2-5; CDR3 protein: CASSLGTSGRGAQETQYF
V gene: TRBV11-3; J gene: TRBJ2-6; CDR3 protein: CASSPAQSGANVLTF
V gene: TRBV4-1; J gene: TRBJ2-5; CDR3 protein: CASSLGGPAGETQYF
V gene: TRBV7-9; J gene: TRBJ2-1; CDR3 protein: CAGGASFSYNEQFF
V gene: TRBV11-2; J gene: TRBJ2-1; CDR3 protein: CASRGLADYNEQFF